This is a list of T cell receptor beta chains from one sample in a study of glioma-infiltrating T cells. TCRdb passed the multiplex PCR reads through MiXCR, listing each CDR3 protein once. This table holds over 15,000 distinct CDR3 sequences, 58% found once. Sequencing used glioma tissue, nonneoplastic brain tissue, or PBMCs (not recorded which). These receptor sequences come from a human donor with low-grade glioma or glioblastoma, undergoing nonglioma brain surgery, or in good health (not recorded which). The CDR3 runs from the conserved cysteine through the conserved F or W. A D gene is named only where the DNA matches it firmly. Size tells how often a clone was seen (once, few, many) or the class of an expanded clone, and some rows leave it out.

v_call	clone_size	j_call	d_call	cdr3_nt	cdr3_aa
TRBV30	.	TRBJ1-1	.	TGTGCCTGCCACATGGGAGAGGGGACTGAAGCTTTCTTT	CACHMGEGTEAFF
TRBV18	.	TRBJ1-1	TRBD1	TGTGCCAGCTCACTTCGACAGGGCTTGGACACTGAAGCTTTCTTT	CASSLRQGLDTEAFF
TRBV27	.	TRBJ1-5	.	TGTGCCAGCAGTTTAGCTCGTAGCAATCAGCCCCAGCATTTT	CASSLARSNQPQHF
TRBV27	.	TRBJ1-1	.	TGTGCCAGCAGTTTTGGGAGACTTCAAAATGAAGCTTTCTTT	CASSFGRLQNEAFF
TRBV27	.	TRBJ2-1	.	TGTGCCACCACCAGGGTGGGTAGTTACAATGAGCAGTTCTTC	CATTRVGSYNEQFF
TRBV28	.	TRBJ1-5	.	TGTGCCAGCAGAGCAGAGGGCCGGCAGCCCAAGCATTTT	CASRAEGRQPKHF
TRBV20-1	.	TRBJ2-5	.	TGCAGTGCTAGTTCGTACCAAGAGACCCAGTACTTC	CSASSYQETQYF
TRBV20-1	.	TRBJ1-1	.	TGCAGTGCTAGACCCGAAGCTTTCTTT	CSARPEAFF
TRBV7-6	.	TRBJ2-5	.	TGTGCCAGCAGCCCCGCCAGGGCCCATCAAGAGACCCAGTACTTC	CASSPARAHQETQYF
TRBV5-4	once	TRBJ2-1	.	TGTGCCAGCAGATTGCCAGGTCAAGAGACCCAGTTCTTC	CASRLPGQETQFF
TRBV6-2/TRBV6-3	.	TRBJ2-1	TRBD2	TGTGCCAGCAGTTACTCCGAGACTAGCGGGAAGCAGTTCTTC	CASSYSETSGKQFF
TRBV6-5	.	TRBJ2-7	TRBD2	TGTGCCAGCAGTTATCTTCTAGCGGGATCCTACGAGCAGTACTTC	CASSYLLAGSYEQYF
TRBV7-2	.	TRBJ2-3	TRBD2	TGTGCCAGCAGCTTGCACTTTAGCGGGAGCGGCACAGATACGCAGTATTTT	CASSLHFSGSGTDTQYF
TRBV20-1	.	TRBJ1-6	.	TGCACCGCGGCCCAGGCTTCCTTATTTTTTAATTCACCCCTCCACTTT	CTAAQASLFFNSPLHF
TRBV7-9	many	TRBJ1-6	.	TGTGCCAGCAGCTTAAACAGACAGACGAATTCACCCCTCCACTTT	CASSLNRQTNSPLHF
TRBV5-1	.	TRBJ1-1	.	TGCGCCAGCAGCTTACAACCTGGGGACACTGAAGCTTTCTTT	CASSLQPGDTEAFF
TRBV20-1	.	TRBJ2-3	TRBD2	TGCAGTGCTGAAGGACTAGTTTTTACGCAGTATTTT	CSAEGLVFTQYF
TRBV19	.	TRBJ2-7	.	TGTGCCAGTAGTATATCCGGCAGCGGCTACGAGCAGTACTTC	CASSISGSGYEQYF
TRBV25-1	once	TRBJ1-2	.	TGTGCCAGCAGTGCCTGGGCGGGGCTTGGCTACACCTTC	CASSAWAGLGYTF
TRBV20-1	.	TRBJ1-4	.	TGCAGTGCTAGAGATCTTAGACCGAGAAATGAAAAACTGTTTTTT	CSARDLRPRNEKLFF
TRBV19	few	TRBJ2-3	.	TGTGCCAGTACTCTTGGGACATCGAGCACAGATACGCAGTATTTT	CASTLGTSSTDTQYF
TRBV19	many	TRBJ2-7	.	TGTGCCAGTAGTATTTCCGTCCCTTCCTACGAGCAGTACTTC	CASSISVPSYEQYF
TRBV20-1	once	TRBJ2-1	TRBD2	TGCAGTGCTAGAGCCGCTAGCGGGGGTGTAGATGAGCAGTTCTTC	CSARAASGGVDEQFF
TRBV28	.	TRBJ2-1	.	TGTGCCAGCAGTAGTAGCGGTCGGAACACCTACAATGAGCAGTTCTTC	CASSSSGRNTYNEQFF
TRBV6-5	.	TRBJ2-1	.	TGTGCCAGCAGGGGTGCAGGTAATAATGAGCAGTTCTTC	CASRGAGNNEQFF
TRBV5-6	.	TRBJ1-1	.	TGTGCCAGCAGCTCCCCCGAATGGAACACTGAAGCTTTATTT	CASSSPEWNTEALF
TRBV6-2/TRBV6-3	.	TRBJ2-3	.	TGTGCCAGCAGCTTAAGGGGCACAGATACGCAGTATTTT	CASSLRGTDTQYF
TRBV29-1	.	TRBJ1-1	TRBD1	TGCAGCGTCCGGACAGGGGCGTTGAACACTGAAGCTTTCTTT	CSVRTGALNTEAFF
TRBV28	.	TRBJ2-1	TRBD2	TGTGCCAGCAGACCTAGCGGGAGCTCCTACAATGAGCAGTTCTTC	CASRPSGSSYNEQFF
TRBV19	.	TRBJ2-1	.	TGTGTTAGTAGTATAACAGGCGGAAGCTCCCACAATGAGCAGTTCTTC	CVSSITGGSSHNEQFF
TRBV27	few	TRBJ2-3	.	TGTGCCAGCAGTCCGACAGGTAGCCTCACAGATACGCAGTATTTT	CASSPTGSLTDTQYF
TRBV5-1	.	TRBJ2-2	.	TGCGCCAGCAGCTTGGTTGCGGGGTTCGGGGAGCTGTTTTTT	CASSLVAGFGELFF
TRBV15	.	TRBJ1-6	.	TGTGCCACCAGCAGAGATTCGATCCGGAGGCATAATTCACCCCTCCACTTT	CATSRDSIRRHNSPLHF
TRBV6-2/TRBV6-3	.	TRBJ1-2	.	TGTGCCAGCAGTTACAACGGGGGAAGCTATGGCTACACCTTC	CASSYNGGSYGYTF
TRBV9	.	TRBJ2-1	TRBD2	TGTGCCAGCAGCGTACGTCTAGCGGGAGCCTACAATGAGCAGTTCTTC	CASSVRLAGAYNEQFF
TRBV20-1	many	TRBJ2-1	TRBD2	TGCAGTGCTAGAAAGCCACTAGCGAAGAACAACAATGAGCAGTTCTTC	CSARKPLAKNNNEQFF
TRBV29-1	.	TRBJ2-7	TRBD1	TGCAGCGTGAACAGGGGGCGTAAGAAGGGTCGGACCTACGAGCAGTACTTC	CSVNRGRKKGRTYEQYF
TRBV10-1	.	TRBJ2-7	.	TGCGCCAGCAGTGAGTCGGCAGCCTCCTACGAGCAGTACTTC	CASSESAASYEQYF
TRBV6-2/TRBV6-3	once	TRBJ1-1	.	TGTGCCAGCGCAACAGGAGAGAACACTGAAGCTTTCTTT	CASATGENTEAFF
TRBV27	.	TRBJ2-7	TRBD1	TGTGCCAGCAGTTGGGACAGGGGTAACGAGCAGTACTTC	CASSWDRGNEQYF
TRBV27	.	TRBJ2-7	.	TGTGCCAGCAGTTTGAGGTCTCCCTCCTACGAGCAGTACTTC	CASSLRSPSYEQYF
TRBV6-1	.	TRBJ2-7	.	TGTGCCAGCGCCAACGCCAGGACGGGAGAGCAGTACTTC	CASANARTGEQYF
TRBV20-1	.	TRBJ1-1	.	TGCAGTGCTAGGGAGACAGGAGGAGGTGTAAACACTGAAGCTTTCTTT	CSARETGGGVNTEAFF
TRBV20-1	few	TRBJ1-1	.	TGCAGTGCTAGTCAGAACACTGAAGCTTTCTTT	CSASQNTEAFF
TRBV6-2/TRBV6-3	.	TRBJ2-5	TRBD2	TGTGCCAGCAGTTACACCGGACTAGCGGGTCTCCAAGAGACCCAGTACTTC	CASSYTGLAGLQETQYF
TRBV15	.	TRBJ2-1	TRBD2	TGTGCCACCAGCAGAGATCGGCAAGCGGGAGCCAATGAGCAGTTCTTC	CATSRDRQAGANEQFF
TRBV29-1	.	TRBJ1-2	.	TGCAGCGTTGATAGGCAGCGTTATGGCTACACCTTC	CSVDRQRYGYTF
TRBV7-9	many	TRBJ2-6	.	TGTGCCAGCAGCTTACGCTCGGGGGCTGGGGCCAACGTCCTGACTTTC	CASSLRSGAGANVLTF
TRBV3-1	many	TRBJ1-2	.	TGTGCCAGCAGCCGCACAAGGACGGGAACTAACTATGGCTACACCTTC	CASSRTRTGTNYGYTF
TRBV20-1	.	TRBJ2-1	TRBD2	TGCAGTGCTAGAGAATCTAGGACTAGCGGGGATTACAATGAGCAGTTCTTC	CSARESRTSGDYNEQFF
TRBV20-1	.	TRBJ1-1	.	TGCAGTGCTAGAGATAAGGGGGGGACGAACACTGAAGCTTTCTTT	CSARDKGGTNTEAFF
TRBV4-3	many	TRBJ1-5	.	TGCGCCAGCAGCCAAGAGACGGGGAATAGCAATCAGCCCCAGCATTTT	CASSQETGNSNQPQHF
TRBV20-1	.	TRBJ2-4	.	TGCAGTGCTAGAGATAGCGGTAAAAACATTCAGTACTTC	CSARDSGKNIQYF
TRBV20-1	.	TRBJ1-1	.	TGCAGTGCTAGAGCAGGGACCATTGAAGCTTTCTTT	CSARAGTIEAFF